Following are 26 T cell receptor beta chains from one sample sequenced in a study of CD8 T cells in ankylosing spondylitis. Whole-study findings and limits: Several highly homologous variants made up a TCR beta motif, and this motif appeared characteristic of ankylosing spondylitis blood.

Their target antigens are unknown. TCRdb itself ran the 5' RACE reads through MiXCR, one entry per CDR3 protein. The data hold a few hundred thousand distinct CDR3 sequences, with about 13% observed a single time. The sequencing sample was made of blood, either unsorted or a sorted T cell fraction (not recorded which). These receptors were taken from a male donor with ankylosing spondylitis.

This clonotype was detected only a few times. The chain is built from TRBV15 and TRBJ1-1, with D unclear. Trimming cost V 0 bases and J 4 bases, with 6 bases left between them. Germline-derived CDR1 and CDR2 are LNHNV and YYDKDF (reference sequence). CDR3 length equals 13 residues. The CDR3 loop reads CATSRDRSTEAFF. CDR3 bases: TGTGCCACCAGCAGAGATCGAAGCACTGAAGCTTTCTTT.

There are many counts of this clonotype. The DNA of the CDR3 is TGTGCCAGCAGCCTGCCCCCGAAGCAGTATTTT. Its translation: CASSLPPKQYF. The V and J genes are TRBV12-3 or TRBV12-4 and TRBJ2-3; D is unclear. Trimming pared 6 bases from V and 11 bases from J, leaving 12 bases between. This CDR3 is built from 11 residues.

Only a few counts were recorded for this clonotype. The CDR3 DNA reads as TGTGCCAGCTCACCCACCGATGAGGGTTACACTGAAGCTTTCTTT. This gives the protein CASSPTDEGYTEAFF. The rearrangement uses TRBV18 and TRBJ1-1; D gene uncertain. Germline lookup yields CDR1 KGHSH and CDR2 LQKENI. The length of the CDR3 is 15 residues. V was shortened by 3 bases and J by 3 bases, with 14 bases between the two germline ends.

On this clonotype: At one boundary the junction diverges from the germline segment, which might be a read error. The genes are TRBV6-6 and TRBJ2-3; 9 bases map to TRBD2. This CDR3 is 13 amino acids long. CDR1 is MNHNY and CDR2 is SVGAGI in the germline V gene (reference sequence). The CDR3 DNA reads as TGTGCCAGCGGCCCCGGGCTTAGCGGGAGTTTTGCCTTT. Translating it yields CASGPGLSGSFAF.

This rearrangement joins TRBV2 to TRBJ1-2; D is unresolved. Per germline, CDR1 SNHLY and CDR2 FYNNEI. The CDR3 consists of 13 residues. V was clipped by 0 bases and J by 9 bases, with 11 bases between them. The CDR3 DNA is TGTGCCAGCAGTGAAGCTTACCCCGTACGCTACACCTTC. This sequence encodes CASSEAYPVRYTF.

This clonotype is a singleton in its sample. V is TRBV5-1 and J is TRBJ2-7; maybe TRBD1 (6 bases). From germline, CDR1 is SGHRS and CDR2 YFSETQ. The V end was cut by 1 base, the J end by 4 bases, with 9 bases between. The CDR3 totals 13 residues. CDR3 bases: TGCGCCAGCAGCTTGCAACAGGGTTACGAGCAGTACTTC. Amino acids: CASSLQQGYEQYF. The full variable domain, completed using reference TRBV5-1 and TRBJ2-7, is KAGVTQTPRYLIKTRGQQVTLSCSPISGHRSVSWYQQTPGQGLQFLFEYFSETQRNKGNFPGRFSGRQFSNSRSEMNVSTLELGDSALYLCASSLQQGYEQYFGPGTRLTVT.

This chain links TRBV29-1 with TRBJ1-1; D is possibly TRBD1 (6 bases). The CDR3 runs to 14 residues. Per germline, CDR1 SQVTM and CDR2 ANQGSEA. V lost 2 bases, J lost 1 base, and 11 bases lay in between. This chain's CDR3 is CSVERGRGNTEAFF. The DNA of the CDR3 is TGCAGCGTTGAACGGGGCAGGGGGAACACTGAAGCTTTCTTT.

This clonotype was picked up a small number of times. V usage is TRBV3-1 and J usage is TRBJ2-2; no reliable D call. The V gene's germline CDR1 is LGHDT and CDR2 YNNKEL (reference sequence). V shed 4 bases and J shed 2 bases, with 11 bases lying between them. This CDR3 is built from 15 residues. CDR3 sequence reads: CASSRMLQNTGELFF. Here the CDR3 DNA reads TGTGCCAGCAGCCGGATGCTTCAAAACACCGGGGAGCTGTTTTTT.

This clonotype was observed a handful of times. The CDR3 sequence is CATSRSTTDQPQHF. DNA for the CDR3: TGTGCCACCAGCAGGTCGACAACGGATCAGCCCCAGCATTTT. The chain couples TRBV15 to TRBJ1-5; no clear D gene. This CDR3 contains 14 residues. Looked up from germline, CDR1 is LNHNV and CDR2 is YYDKDF (reference sequence). V gave up 3 bases and J gave up 5 bases, with 11 bases separating them. Filled out from reference TRBV15 and TRBJ1-5, the complete variable domain reads DAMVIQNPRYQVTQFGKPVTLSCSQTLNHNVMYWYQQKSSQAPKLLFHYYDKDFNNEADTPDNFQSRRPNTSFCFLDIRSPGLGDTAMYLCATSRSTTDQPQHFGDGTRLSIL.

This clonotype was detected only a few times. The chain links TRBV20-1 to TRBJ1-5; D not resolved. The V gene's germline CDR1 is DFQATT and CDR2 SNEGSKA (reference sequence). The V end lost 6 bases, the J end lost 1 base, and 13 bases lay between the germline ends. The CDR3 covers 14 residues. The CDR3 nucleotides read TGCAGTGCCAGCCGGGCAGGAAGCAATCAGCCCCAGCATTTT. Translated: CSASRAGSNQPQHF.

The chain uses TRBV12-3 or TRBV12-4 and TRBJ2-5; 7 bases fit TRBD1. V shed 5 bases and J 5 bases; nucleotides not matched to a gene: 8. The CDR3 runs to 14 residues. DNA for the CDR3: TGTGCCAGCAGTCCGACAGGGTGGAGGGAGACCCAGTACTTC. It specifies CASSPTGWRETQYF.

CDR3 DNA sequence: TGTGCCAGCACTCTATGGAGCAATCAGCCCCAGCATTTT. Protein: CASTLWSNQPQHF. The chain is built from TRBV6-2 or TRBV6-3 and TRBJ1-5; D unclear. V lost 7 bases to trimming and J lost 1 base, with 8 bases between them. This CDR3 contains 13 residues. From germline, CDR1 is MNHEY and CDR2 SVGEGT.

A few counts support this clonotype. V and J are TRBV5-1 and TRBJ2-7; D ambiguous. Trimming cost V 5 bases and J 4 bases, with 10 bases left between them. The CDR3 runs 12 residues. The germline CDR1 and CDR2 sequences are SGHRS and YFSETQ. The CDR3 loop is CASSIGTYEQYF. In DNA, the CDR3 is TGCGCCAGCAGTATCGGAACTTACGAGCAGTACTTC.

The chain joins TRBV24-1 to TRBJ2-2; D gene uncertain. Germline V CDR1 and CDR2: KGHDR, SFDVKD. Trimming left V 4 bases short and J 0 bases short, with 14 bases between. The CDR3 spans 17 residues. The CDR3 nucleotides are TGTGCCACCAGTGACGAAGCAGGTGATTCGAACACCGGGGAGCTGTTTTTT. Its translation: CATSDEAGDSNTGELFF.

This chain joins TRBV6-5 and TRBJ2-6; D gene uncertain. Germline values: CDR1 MNHEY, CDR2 SVGAGI. The germline V and J ends were trimmed by 0 bases and 0 bases, with 12 bases remaining between them. The CDR3 spans 18 residues. CDR3 loop: CASSYSSGRLSGANVLTF. The DNA for the CDR3 is TGTGCCAGCAGTTACTCGTCCGGACGCCTCTCTGGGGCCAACGTCCTGACTTTC.

This clonotype was counted only a few times. CDR3 sequence reads: CATSDLASAANTGELFF. As DNA, the CDR3 is TGTGCCACCAGTGATTTGGCGAGCGCGGCGAACACCGGGGAGCTGTTTTTT. This chain uses TRBV24-1 with TRBJ2-2; unclear D gene. This CDR3 region has 17 residues. In germline, CDR1 is KGHDR, CDR2 SFDVKD. Trimming pared 0 bases from V and 0 bases from J, leaving 10 bases between.

This clonotype was counted many times. The rearrangement links TRBV12-3 or TRBV12-4 to TRBJ1-1; D may be TRBD1 (5 bases). The CDR3 runs 15 residues. V lost 4 bases, J lost 0 bases, and 12 bases lay in between. In nucleotides, the CDR3 is TGTGCCAGCAGTTGGGACGGGAGAATGAACACTGAAGCTTTCTTT. Translated: CASSWDGRMNTEAFF.

CDR3 DNA sequence: TGTGCCAGCAGTTTTTCCGGGGCGGATAATTCACCCCTCCACTTT. Its protein is CASSFSGADNSPLHF. V usage is TRBV12-3 or TRBV12-4 and J usage is TRBJ1-6; D may be TRBD1 (5 bases). There are 15 residues in the CDR3. Trimming left V 3 bases short and J 5 bases short, with 11 bases between.

The V gene is TRBV7-9, the J gene TRBJ2-1; 14 nucleotides align to TRBD2. CDR1 is SEHNR and CDR2 is FQNEAQ in the germline V gene (reference sequence). This CDR3 has 16 amino acids. The trim removed 5 bases at V and 10 bases at J, leaving 10 bases unmatched. CDR3 DNA: TGTGCCAGCAGCCATAGGGGACTAGCGGGAGTCGGAGAGCAGTTCTTC. Its protein product is CASSHRGLAGVGEQFF.

This clonotype was counted only a few times. V and J are TRBV20-1 and TRBJ1-4; a weak D match, TRBD1 (6 bases). The germline V gene has CDR1 DFQATT and CDR2 SNEGSKA (reference sequence). Trimming took 0 bases from V and 8 from J, leaving 16 bases between them. The CDR3 is 15 amino acids. CDR3 in amino acids: CSARDPRGEGEKLFF. The CDR3 DNA reads as TGCAGTGCTAGAGATCCCAGGGGAGAGGGGGAAAAACTGTTTTTT.

The rearrangement joins TRBV19 to TRBJ2-7; tentative D call: TRBD2 (6 bases). CDR1 is LNHDA and CDR2 is SQIVND in the germline V gene (reference sequence). V lost 5 bases, J lost 6 bases, and 14 bases lay in between. This CDR3 has 13 residues. The CDR3 nucleotides read TGTGCCAGTAGTTATGCTGGAGGGGCCGAGCAGTACGTC. Translated, it gives CASSYAGGAEQYV.

The rearrangement joins TRBV3-1 to TRBJ2-2; TRBD1 matches at 9 bases. Germline CDR1 is LGHDT and CDR2 is YNNKEL (reference sequence). V dropped 2 bases and J dropped 0; count of bases not matched to a gene: 1. The CDR3 covers 16 residues. CDR3 bases: TGTGCCAGCAGCCAAAGGACAGGGGCGAACACCGGGGAGCTGTTTTTT. It specifies CASSQRTGANTGELFF. The complete variable domain, with remaining parts taken from reference TRBV3-1 and TRBJ2-2, reads DTAVSQTPKYLVTQMGNDKSIKCEQNLGHDTMYWYKQDSKKFLKIMFSYNNKELIINETVPNRFSPKSPDKAHLNLHINSLELGDSAVYFCASSQRTGANTGELFFGEGSRLTVL.

There are a few counts of this clonotype. The chain couples TRBV7-6 to TRBJ2-4; TRBD1 agrees at 7 bases. V lost 1 base and J lost 5; bases outside the gene matches: 2. Germline loops: CDR1 SGHVS, CDR2 FNYEAQ. This CDR3 spans 14 amino acids. Here the CDR3 reads CASSLGQGQNIQYF. The CDR3 bases are TGTGCCAGCAGCTTAGGACAGGGCCAAAACATTCAGTACTTC.

The chain carries TRBV29-1 and TRBJ2-2; 9 positions agree with TRBD2. CDR1 and CDR2 (germline): SQVTM, ANQGSEA. The CDR3 is made up of 15 amino acids. Trimming cost V 5 bases and J 7 bases; bases outside gene matches: 11. The CDR3 sequence is CSVLVAGVSDGELFF. The CDR3 DNA reads as TGCAGCGTTCTTGTAGCGGGAGTATCAGACGGGGAGCTGTTTTTT.

The sample holds many counts of this clonotype. The chain carries TRBV7-8 and TRBJ2-5; 9 bases agree with TRBD2. The CDR3 totals 15 residues. V lost 2 bases to trimming and J lost 7 bases; unmatched junction nucleotides: 8. In germline, CDR1 is SGHVS, CDR2 FQNEAQ. CDR3 sequence: CASSLLAGSEATQYF. Written as DNA, the CDR3 is TGTGCCAGCAGCTTACTAGCGGGATCGGAGGCGACCCAGTACTTC.

The chain is built from TRBV24-1 and TRBJ2-3; 12 positions agree with TRBD2. V lost 4 bases and J lost 3; bases outside the gene matches: 4. Germline V lookup: CDR1 KGHDR, CDR2 SFDVKD. The CDR3 extends over 16 amino acids. The CDR3 DNA reads TGTGCCACCAGTGAGCCACTAGCGGGAGGTACAGATACGCAGTATTTT. Protein product: CATSEPLAGGTDTQYF.